These 28 T cell receptor beta chains were sequenced from one sample in a study of OX40 agonist ivuxolimab in advanced cancers. Library preparation was by the immunoSEQ multiplex PCR assay. TCRdb took this table from immuneACCESS and kept in-frame rearrangements with V and J called. Such tables lack part of the clones; where checked against another copy, unresolved V genes explain under half of the gap, and the rest is unexplained. Counted in this sample were 40,000 or so clones; 85% to 90% of them appeared once. The ten most abundant clones make up around 13% of the sample. The sample was CD4+ or CD8+ T cells sorted from blood, taken in a trial of the OX40 agonist ivuxolimab. These receptors all come from an adult with an advanced solid tumor such as melanoma, head and neck, liver or kidney cancer.

The genes are TRBV7-6 and TRBJ1-1; a weak D match, TRBD1 (5 bases). The CDR3 contains 14 residues. CDR1 and CDR2 from the germline V gene are SGHVS and FNYEAQ. V lost 1 base to trimming and J lost 5 bases, with 11 bases between them. As DNA, the CDR3 is TGTGCCAGCAGCTTAGAGCCAGGGAGGACTGAAGCTTTCTTT. Encoded protein: CASSLEPGRTEAFF.

The chain joins TRBV7-9 to TRBJ2-2, with D possibly matching TRBD1 (5 bases). With 5 bases removed from V and 8 bases from J, the gap between germline ends came to 12 bases. The CDR3 contains 13 residues. Germline V gives CDR1 SEHNR, CDR2 FQNEAQ (reference sequence). The CDR3 protein is CASSIRREGELFF. The CDR3 DNA reads TGTGCCAGCAGCATTCGCAGGGAAGGGGAGCTGTTTTTT.

This sequence joins TRBV7-9 and TRBJ1-1; 7 nucleotides align to TRBD1. Germline V CDR1 and CDR2: SEHNR, FQNEAQ (reference sequence). Trimming cost V 5 bases and J 0 bases; bases outside gene matches: 12. The CDR3 is 17 residues long. The CDR3 nucleotides read TGTGCCAGCAGCAACAGGGGAGACGAGTTGATGAACACTGAAGCTTTCTTT. Translation: CASSNRGDELMNTEAFF.

The chain employs TRBV19 and TRBJ2-7; perhaps TRBD1 as D (5 bases). The V end was cut by 3 bases, the J end by 2 bases, with 8 bases between. The CDR3 runs to 13 residues. In germline, CDR1 is LNHDA, CDR2 SQIVND (reference sequence). The DNA of the CDR3 is TGTGCCAGTAGTATCGCAGGGACCTACGAGCAGTACTTC. It specifies CASSIAGTYEQYF.

The table lists this clone with a few counts. This chain links TRBV4-1 with TRBJ2-7; D not certain. The V end lost 4 bases, the J end lost 5 bases, and 9 bases lay between the germline ends. Germline V gene data show CDR1 as MGHRA and CDR2 as YSYEKL. There are 12 residues in the CDR3. Here the CDR3 reads CASSPQGDEQYF. CDR3 DNA: TGCGCCAGCAGCCCACAAGGCGACGAGCAGTACTTC.

The chain has TRBV2 and TRBJ2-5; a possible D gene is TRBD1 (5 bases). Trimming removed 6 bases from V and 5 bases from J, with 13 bases in between. The CDR3 spans 13 residues. Germline V gene lookup returns CDR1 SNHLY and CDR2 FYNNEI. CDR3: CASSLWGSETQYF. The CDR3 DNA reads TGTGCCAGCAGCCTTTGGGGCTCGGAGACCCAGTACTTC.

This chain links TRBV27 with TRBJ1-1, with D unresolved. The germline gives CDR1 MNHEY, CDR2 SMNVEV (reference sequence). Deletions cut 3 bases from V and 8 bases from J, with 10 bases between. The CDR3 length is 12 residues. Written as DNA, the CDR3 is TGTGCCAGCAGTTTCTTCCCCGGAGAAGCTTTCTTT. Its translation: CASSFFPGEAFF.

The chain is built from TRBV7-9 and TRBJ1-3; a weak D match, TRBD1 (5 bases). Germline CDR1 reads SEHNR; CDR2 reads FQNEAQ (reference sequence). V lost 6 bases, J lost 5 bases, and 11 bases lay in between. The CDR3 length is 13 residues. The CDR3 loop is CASRGGSRNTIYF. The CDR3 DNA follows: TGTGCCAGCAGGGGGGGTTCCCGAAACACCATATATTTT.

The chain employs TRBV5-5 and TRBJ2-7; D is unclear. Germline V gene sequence: CDR1 SGHKS, CDR2 YYEKEE (reference sequence). This CDR3 contains 15 residues. V dropped 0 bases and J dropped 2 bases, with 12 bases sitting between them. CDR3 in DNA: TGTGCCAGCAGCTTGGGCTCTGGCATCACCTACGAGCAGTACTTC. It translates to CASSLGSGITYEQYF.

The sample holds a few counts of this clone. The rearrangement links TRBV4-1 to TRBJ2-5; D is uncertain. Germline-derived CDR1 and CDR2 are MGHRA and YSYEKL. V was trimmed by 0 bases and J by 1 base, leaving 15 bases between them. This CDR3 is 17 amino acids long. CDR3 nucleotide sequence: TGCGCCAGCAGCCAAGAGCCCCCAGGCATACCCCAAGAGACCCAGTACTTC. This sequence encodes CASSQEPPGIPQETQYF.

The chain recombines TRBV14 with TRBJ2-2; tentatively, D is TRBD1 (6 bases). The CDR3 contains 14 residues. The V end lost 5 bases, the J end lost 6 bases, and 13 bases lay between the germline ends. Germline CDR1 SGHDN, CDR2 FVKESK. The CDR3 DNA reads as TGTGCCAGCAGCTCCGACAGGATCCCCGGGGAGCTGTTTTTT. Translating gives CASSSDRIPGELFF.

This chain links TRBV6-5 with TRBJ1-1; perhaps TRBD1 as D (5 bases). Germline V CDR1 and CDR2: MNHEY, SVGAGI. The CDR3 extends over 12 amino acids. Trimming took 5 bases from V and 8 from J, leaving 12 bases between them. CDR3 protein: CASSPGGEEAFF. For the CDR3, the DNA is TGTGCCAGCAGTCCCGGGGGAGAGGAAGCTTTCTTT.

The chain couples TRBV30 to TRBJ1-5; TRBD1 aligns across 7 bases. Germline CDR1 reads GTSNPN; CDR2 reads SVGIG (reference sequence). There are 14 residues in the CDR3. V lost 3 bases, J lost 11 bases, and 13 bases stayed unmatched. As DNA, the CDR3 is TGTGCCTGGAGCCTAAGCAGGACAGGTAGCGCCCAGCATTTT. Protein sequence: CAWSLSRTGSAQHF.

The chain combines TRBV19 with TRBJ1-2; D is ambiguous. Germline V lookup: CDR1 LNHDA, CDR2 SQIVND (reference sequence). The CDR3 runs 13 residues. Trimming removed 6 bases from V and 1 base from J, with 9 bases in between. CDR3 loop: CASSLRYNYGYTF. As DNA, the CDR3 is TGTGCCAGTAGCTTACGGTATAACTATGGCTACACCTTC.

The chain links TRBV7-6 to TRBJ2-2, with 10 bases that match TRBD2. The CDR3 is 16 residues long. The V gene end was trimmed by 6 bases and the J gene end by 3 bases; junction bases not matched to a gene: 7. Germline loops: CDR1 SGHVS, CDR2 FNYEAQ. The CDR3 coding sequence is TGTGCCAGCAGGGGTACTAGCGGGGATTACACCGGGGAGCTGTTTTTT. Amino acid sequence: CASRGTSGDYTGELFF.

The genes are TRBV4-1 and TRBJ1-5, with 7 bases that match TRBD1. This CDR3 contains 17 residues. CDR1 MGHRA and CDR2 YSYEKL come from the germline V gene. The trim removed 0 bases at V and 6 bases at J, leaving 11 bases unmatched. The CDR3 DNA sequence: TGCGCCAGCAGCCAAGAGGCAGCCCAGGGGGGCCGTCAGCCCCAGCATTTT. Its translation: CASSQEAAQGGRQPQHF.

This chain joins TRBV27 and TRBJ2-7; TRBD2 matches 11 bases. Germline trimming cut 2 bases from V and 2 bases from J; bases unmatched to any gene: 2. The CDR3 extends over 15 amino acids. CDR1 MNHEY and CDR2 SMNVEV come from the germline V gene (reference sequence). The CDR3 loop is CASSLTSGSPYEQYF. In nucleotides, the CDR3 is TGTGCCAGCAGTTTAACTAGCGGGAGTCCCTACGAGCAGTACTTC.

V and J are TRBV11-2 and TRBJ2-7; D may match TRBD1 or TRBD2 (6 bases each). Germline CDR1 is SGHAT and CDR2 is FQNNGV. CDR3 length equals 16 residues. Trimming took 1 base from V and 2 from J, leaving 15 bases between them. The CDR3 loop reads CASSLGGRGPTYEQYF. Here the CDR3 DNA reads TGTGCCAGCAGCTTAGGGGGACGGGGGCCAACCTACGAGCAGTACTTC.

This rearrangement joins TRBV6-5 to TRBJ1-5; TRBD1 matches 8 bases. With 6 bases clipped from V and 4 bases from J, the junction kept 8 bases outside the gene matches. The germline gives CDR1 MNHEY, CDR2 SVGAGI. The CDR3 loop spans 15 amino acids. The CDR3 DNA reads TGTGCCAGCAGACAAGGACAGGGTGGAAATCAGCCCCAGCATTTT. The encoded protein is CASRQGQGGNQPQHF.

The V call is TRBV5-1, the J call TRBJ1-2; D is uncertain. Germline V lookup: CDR1 SGHRS, CDR2 YFSETQ. This CDR3 region has 14 residues. The V end lost 0 bases, the J end lost 4 bases, and 10 bases lay between the germline ends. CDR3 in amino acids: CASSLGETPYGYTF. CDR3 sequence (DNA): TGCGCCAGCAGCTTGGGCGAAACCCCCTATGGCTACACCTTC.

V and J are TRBV27 and TRBJ2-7; D possibly corresponds to TRBD2 (6 bases). CDR1 is MNHEY and CDR2 is SMNVEV in the germline V gene (reference sequence). Between the trimmed V and J ends, which lost 5 bases and 2 bases, there was a span of 13 bases. The CDR3 length is 14 residues. The CDR3 sequence: CASSGASGPYEQYF. CDR3 DNA: TGTGCCAGCAGTGGGGCCAGCGGGCCCTACGAGCAGTACTTC.

The rearrangement links TRBV7-8 to TRBJ1-3; the D gene is possibly TRBD1 (6 bases). V was pared by 5 bases and J by 6 bases, with 11 bases between. The CDR3 length is 13 residues. Germline V CDR1 and CDR2: SGHVS, FQNEAQ. CDR3 loop: CASSAGQLNTIYF. The DNA of the CDR3 is TGTGCCAGCAGCGCCGGACAGTTAAACACCATATATTTT.

This sequence joins TRBV5-6 and TRBJ2-5; 10 bases line up with TRBD1. CDR1 SGHDT and CDR2 YYEEEE come from the germline V gene. The CDR3 sequence is 16 residues long. Germline trimming cut 0 bases from V and 5 bases from J; bases unmatched to any gene: 7. Here the CDR3 reads CASSLADRGRVETQYF. The CDR3 region has the DNA TGTGCCAGCAGCTTGGCCGACAGGGGGCGCGTTGAGACCCAGTACTTC. Together with reference TRBV5-6 and TRBJ2-5, the CDR3 gives the full variable domain: DAGVTQSPTHLIKTRGQQVTLRCSPKSGHDTVSWYQQALGQGPQFIFQYYEEEERQRGNFPDRFSGHQFPNYSSELNVNALLLGDSALYLCASSLADRGRVETQYFGPGTRLLVL.

This chain joins TRBV6-5 and TRBJ1-2; 9 positions agree with TRBD1. With 0 bases clipped from V and 4 bases from J, the junction kept 6 bases outside the gene matches. The CDR3 covers 16 residues. The germline gives CDR1 MNHEY, CDR2 SVGAGI. CDR3 sequence reads: CASSYSSTGGGYGYTF. Here the CDR3 DNA reads TGTGCCAGCAGTTACTCCTCGACAGGGGGAGGCTATGGCTACACCTTC.

The chain combines TRBV18 with TRBJ1-2; D gene unclear. The CDR3 is 13 residues long. Germline V gives CDR1 KGHSH, CDR2 LQKENI. Trimming removed 5 bases from V and 8 bases from J, with 15 bases in between. The CDR3 loop is CASSSPGEWGYTF. The CDR3 DNA reads as TGTGCCAGCTCATCCCCCGGGGAGTGGGGCTACACCTTC.

This rearrangement joins TRBV9 to TRBJ2-1; no reliable D call. Germline V lookup: CDR1 SGDLS, CDR2 YYNGEE. The CDR3 is 16 amino acids. V dropped 3 bases and J dropped 7 bases, with 20 bases sitting between them. The CDR3: CASSGNLGQARNEQFF. The DNA for the CDR3 is TGTGCCAGCAGCGGGAACCTCGGGCAGGCACGGAATGAGCAGTTCTTC.

This chain joins TRBV29-1 and TRBJ2-2; D is unclear. V was cut by 1 base and J by 3 bases, with 6 bases left in between. In germline, CDR1 is SQVTM, CDR2 ANQGSEA. The CDR3 spans 13 residues. The chain's CDR3 is CSVEGSYTGELFF. The CDR3 DNA reads TGCAGCGTTGAAGGCAGCTACACCGGGGAGCTGTTTTTT.

This chain joins TRBV5-1 and TRBJ1-1; TRBD1 might be the D (5 bases). Trimming shortened V by 4 bases and J by 0 bases, and 16 bases separated the two germline ends. This CDR3 spans 16 amino acids. Germline V gives CDR1 SGHRS, CDR2 YFSETQ. The CDR3 coding sequence is TGCGCCAGCAGCGAATGGGACGGATACATGAACACTGAAGCTTTCTTT. It encodes CASSEWDGYMNTEAFF.